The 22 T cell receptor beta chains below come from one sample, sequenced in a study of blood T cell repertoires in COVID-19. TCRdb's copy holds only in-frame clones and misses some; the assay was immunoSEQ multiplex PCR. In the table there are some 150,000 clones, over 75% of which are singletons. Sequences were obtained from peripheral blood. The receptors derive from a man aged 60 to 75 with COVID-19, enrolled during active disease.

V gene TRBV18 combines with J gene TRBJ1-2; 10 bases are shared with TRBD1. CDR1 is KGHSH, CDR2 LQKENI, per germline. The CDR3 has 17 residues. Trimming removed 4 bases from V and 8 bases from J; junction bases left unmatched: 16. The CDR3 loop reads CASSLQQTGTGVEGYTF. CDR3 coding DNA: TGTGCCAGCTCACTCCAACAAACCGGGACAGGGGTAGAAGGCTACACCTTC.

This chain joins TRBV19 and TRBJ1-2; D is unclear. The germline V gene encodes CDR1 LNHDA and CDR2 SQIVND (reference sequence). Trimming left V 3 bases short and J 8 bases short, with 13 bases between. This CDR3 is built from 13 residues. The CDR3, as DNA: TGTGCCAGTAGTATTCGCGGGAGTCAAGGCTACACCTTC. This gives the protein CASSIRGSQGYTF.

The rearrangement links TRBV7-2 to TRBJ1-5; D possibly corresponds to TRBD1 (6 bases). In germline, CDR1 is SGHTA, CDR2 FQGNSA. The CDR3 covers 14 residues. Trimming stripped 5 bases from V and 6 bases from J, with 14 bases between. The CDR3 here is CASSKQGGGQPQHF. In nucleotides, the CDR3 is TGTGCCAGCAGCAAACAGGGAGGGGGTCAGCCCCAGCATTTT.

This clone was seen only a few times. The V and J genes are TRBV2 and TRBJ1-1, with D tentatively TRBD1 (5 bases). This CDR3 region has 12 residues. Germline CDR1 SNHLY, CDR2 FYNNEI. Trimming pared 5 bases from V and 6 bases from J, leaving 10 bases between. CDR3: CASSRRVPEAFF. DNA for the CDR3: TGTGCCAGCAGTCGCAGGGTCCCTGAAGCTTTCTTT.

The DNA for the CDR3 is TGTGCCAGCAGCCCTCTAGGGGGAGGGACCGGGGAGCTGTTTTTT. It encodes CASSPLGGGTGELFF. The chain uses TRBV3-1 (or the pseudogene TRBV3-2) and TRBJ2-2; the D gene is possibly TRBD2 (7 bases). The CDR3 has 15 residues. In germline, CDR1 is LGHDT, CDR2 YNNKEL (reference sequence). Trimming left V 4 bases short and J 5 bases short, with 14 bases between.

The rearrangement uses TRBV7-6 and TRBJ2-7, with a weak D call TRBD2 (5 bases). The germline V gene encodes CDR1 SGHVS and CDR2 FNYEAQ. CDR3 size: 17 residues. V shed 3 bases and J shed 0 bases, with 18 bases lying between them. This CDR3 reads CASSLTPSGRGSYEQYF. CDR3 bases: TGTGCCAGCAGCTTGACACCTTCGGGTCGGGGCTCCTACGAGCAGTACTTC.

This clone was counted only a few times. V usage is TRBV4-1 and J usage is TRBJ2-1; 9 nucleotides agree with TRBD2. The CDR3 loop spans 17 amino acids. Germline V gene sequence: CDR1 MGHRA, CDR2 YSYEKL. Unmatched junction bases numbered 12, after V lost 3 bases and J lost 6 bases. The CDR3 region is CASSQIIGTSTSNEQFF. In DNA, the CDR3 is TGCGCCAGCAGCCAGATCATCGGGACTAGCACTTCCAATGAGCAGTTCTTC.

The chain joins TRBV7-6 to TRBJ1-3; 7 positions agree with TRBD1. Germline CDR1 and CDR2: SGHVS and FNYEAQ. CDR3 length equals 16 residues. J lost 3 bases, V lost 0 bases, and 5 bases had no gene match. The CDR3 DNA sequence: TGTGCCAGCAGCTTAGCTGGACAGGCTTATGGAAACACCATATATTTT. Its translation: CASSLAGQAYGNTIYF.

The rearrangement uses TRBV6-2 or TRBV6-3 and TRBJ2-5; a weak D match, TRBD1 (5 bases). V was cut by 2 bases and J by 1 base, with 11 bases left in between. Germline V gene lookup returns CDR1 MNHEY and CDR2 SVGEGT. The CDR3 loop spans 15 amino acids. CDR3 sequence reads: CASSYAGRSQETQYF. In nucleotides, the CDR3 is TGTGCCAGCAGTTACGCAGGGCGGTCCCAAGAGACCCAGTACTTC.

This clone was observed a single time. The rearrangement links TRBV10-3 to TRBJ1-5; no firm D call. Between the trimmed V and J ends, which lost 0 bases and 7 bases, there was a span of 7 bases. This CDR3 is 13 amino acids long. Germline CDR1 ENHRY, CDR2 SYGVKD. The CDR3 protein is CAISESGYQPQHF. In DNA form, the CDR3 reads TGTGCCATCAGTGAGTCCGGGTACCAGCCCCAGCATTTT.

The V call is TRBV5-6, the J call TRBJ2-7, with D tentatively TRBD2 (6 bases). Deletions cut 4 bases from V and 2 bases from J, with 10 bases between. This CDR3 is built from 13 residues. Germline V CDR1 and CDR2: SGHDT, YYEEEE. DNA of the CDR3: TGTGCCAGCAGCCGGGGGATAACCTACGAGCAGTACTTC. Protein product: CASSRGITYEQYF.

CDR3 region: CASSRSRPGQGTGELFF. In DNA form, the CDR3 reads TGTGCCAGCAGCCGTTCTCGGCCGGGACAGGGAACCGGGGAGCTGTTTTTT. V is TRBV7-3 and J is TRBJ2-2; 9 bases are shared with TRBD1. V was clipped by 5 bases and J by 5 bases; unmatched bases: 12. Per germline, CDR1 SGHTA and CDR2 FQGTGA. The CDR3 has 17 residues.

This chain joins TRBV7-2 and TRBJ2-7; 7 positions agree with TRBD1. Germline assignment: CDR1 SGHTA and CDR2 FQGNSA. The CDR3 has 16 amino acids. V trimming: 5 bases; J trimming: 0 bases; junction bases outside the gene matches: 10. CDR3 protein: CASSPLGQFNSYEQYF. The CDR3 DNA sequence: TGTGCCAGCAGCCCGTTGGGACAGTTCAACTCCTACGAGCAGTACTTC.

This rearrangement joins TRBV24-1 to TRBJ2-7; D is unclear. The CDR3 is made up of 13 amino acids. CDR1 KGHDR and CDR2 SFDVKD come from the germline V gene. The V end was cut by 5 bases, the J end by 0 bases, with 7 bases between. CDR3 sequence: CATSGASSYEQYF. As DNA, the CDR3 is TGTGCCACCAGTGGGGCGAGCTCCTACGAGCAGTACTTC.

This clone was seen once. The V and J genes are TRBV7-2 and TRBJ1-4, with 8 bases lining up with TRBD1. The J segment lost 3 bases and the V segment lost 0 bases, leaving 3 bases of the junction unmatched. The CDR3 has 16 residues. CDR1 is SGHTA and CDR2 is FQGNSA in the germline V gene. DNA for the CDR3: TGTGCCAGCAGCTTAGCATCAGGGGGCTCTAATGAAAAACTGTTTTTT. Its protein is CASSLASGGSNEKLFF.

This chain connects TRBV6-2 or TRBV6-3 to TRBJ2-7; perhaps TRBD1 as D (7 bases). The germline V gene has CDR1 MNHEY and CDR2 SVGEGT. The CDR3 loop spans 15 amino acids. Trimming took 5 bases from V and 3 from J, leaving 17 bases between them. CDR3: CASSVSGTAGYEQYF. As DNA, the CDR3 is TGTGCCAGCAGTGTCTCCGGGACAGCGGGCTACGAGCAGTACTTC.

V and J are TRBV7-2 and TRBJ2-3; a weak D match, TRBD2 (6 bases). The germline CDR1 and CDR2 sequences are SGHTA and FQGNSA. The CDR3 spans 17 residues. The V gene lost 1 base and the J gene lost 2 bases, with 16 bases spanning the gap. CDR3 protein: CASSLEGSGPLTDTQYF. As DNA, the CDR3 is TGTGCCAGCAGCTTAGAGGGTAGCGGACCTCTCACAGATACGCAGTATTTT.

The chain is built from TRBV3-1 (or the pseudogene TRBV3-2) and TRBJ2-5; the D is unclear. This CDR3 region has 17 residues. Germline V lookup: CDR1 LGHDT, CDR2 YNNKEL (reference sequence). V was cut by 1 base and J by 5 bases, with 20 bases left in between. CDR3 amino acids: CASSQGSTGLSRETQYF. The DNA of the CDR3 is TGTGCCAGCAGCCAAGGAAGCACCGGGTTATCTCGGGAGACCCAGTACTTC.

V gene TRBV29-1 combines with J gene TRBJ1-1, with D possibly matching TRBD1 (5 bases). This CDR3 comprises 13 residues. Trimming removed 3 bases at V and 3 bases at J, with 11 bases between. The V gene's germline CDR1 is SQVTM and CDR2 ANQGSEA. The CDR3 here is CSVDLGGDTEAFF. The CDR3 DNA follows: TGCAGCGTTGATTTGGGGGGGGACACTGAAGCTTTCTTT.

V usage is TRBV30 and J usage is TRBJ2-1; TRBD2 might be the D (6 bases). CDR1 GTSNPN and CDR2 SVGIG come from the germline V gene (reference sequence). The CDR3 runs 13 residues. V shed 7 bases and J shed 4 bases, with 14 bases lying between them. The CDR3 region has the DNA TGTGCCTCGAGCGGTGCGGGATACAATGAGCAGTTCTTC. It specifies CASSGAGYNEQFF.

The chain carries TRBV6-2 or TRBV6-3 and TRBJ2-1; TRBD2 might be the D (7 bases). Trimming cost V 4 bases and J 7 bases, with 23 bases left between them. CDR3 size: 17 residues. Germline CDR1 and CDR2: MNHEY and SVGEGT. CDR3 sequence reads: CASSSPLTSRGKNEQFF. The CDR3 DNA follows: TGTGCCAGCAGTTCCCCTCTGACTAGCAGGGGCAAGAATGAGCAGTTCTTC.

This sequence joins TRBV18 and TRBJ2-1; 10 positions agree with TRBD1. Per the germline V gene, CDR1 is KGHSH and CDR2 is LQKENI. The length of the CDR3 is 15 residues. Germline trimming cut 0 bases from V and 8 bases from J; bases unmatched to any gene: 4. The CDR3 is CASSPPLTGGYEQFF. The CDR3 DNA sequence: TGTGCCAGCTCACCACCGTTGACAGGGGGCTATGAGCAGTTCTTC.